The T cell receptor (beta chain) described here comes from a study of identifying expanded T cells in peripheral blood. Collection occurred without any documented infections or immune events in donors. Comments on this clone: Its antigen is still unknown.

TCRdb's table, derived via immunoSEQ multiplex PCR, lists solely in-frame clones and lacks some. The table shows about 90,000 clones, with about 86% occurring only once. The CDR3 is 11 amino acids. V lost 2 bases to trimming and J lost 13 bases, with 8 bases between them. CDR1 and CDR2 (germline): SGHAT, FQNNGV. Overall study results and limits: Technical replicates showed approximately 1.2 changed clones; two weeks roughly 15; four weeks 19. Variance in clone template counts between two-week samples significantly increased with total template count across all healthy donors.

Specimen: blood. The rearrangement links TRBV11-2 to TRBJ2-2; D gene uncertain. This clonotype was sampled from a person between 18 and 75 years old in good health. In nucleotides, the CDR3 is TGTGCCAGCAGCTTATTTTGGGGGCTGTTTTTT. Its protein product is CASSLFWGLFF. The variable domain in full, with the rest retrieved from reference TRBV11-2 and TRBJ2-2, is EAGVAQSPRYKIIEKRQSVAFWCNPISGHATLYWYQQILGQGPKLLIQFQNNGVVDDSQLPKDRFSAERLKGVDSTLKIQPAKLEDSAVYLCASSLFWGLFFGEGSRLTVL.